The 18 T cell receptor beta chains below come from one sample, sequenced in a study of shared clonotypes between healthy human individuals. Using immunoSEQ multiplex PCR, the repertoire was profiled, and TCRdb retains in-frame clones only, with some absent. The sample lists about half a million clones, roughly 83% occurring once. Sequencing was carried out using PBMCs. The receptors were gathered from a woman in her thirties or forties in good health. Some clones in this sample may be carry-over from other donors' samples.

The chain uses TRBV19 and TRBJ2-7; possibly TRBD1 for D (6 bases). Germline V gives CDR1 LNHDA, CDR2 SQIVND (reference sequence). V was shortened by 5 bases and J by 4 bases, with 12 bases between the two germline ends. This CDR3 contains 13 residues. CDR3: CASSLQGSYEQYF. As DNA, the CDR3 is TGTGCCAGTAGTCTACAGGGTTCGTACGAGCAGTACTTC.

DNA for the CDR3: TGTGCCAGCAGCCAGTTAGCGGGAGGCACCGGGGAGCTGTTTTTT. Translating it yields CASSQLAGGTGELFF. The rearrangement joins TRBV7-8 to TRBJ2-2; the match to TRBD2 covers 10 bases. The CDR3 totals 15 residues. From germline, CDR1 is SGHVS and CDR2 FQNEAQ. The V segment lost 5 bases and the J segment 4 bases; nucleotides outside the gene matches: 4. The whole variable domain, remainder taken from reference TRBV7-8 and TRBJ2-2, is GAGVSQSPRYKVAKRGQDVALRCDPISGHVSLFWYQQALGQGPEFLTYFQNEAQLDKSGLPSDRFFAERPEGSVSTLKIQRTQQEDSAVYLCASSQLAGGTGELFFGEGSRLTVL.

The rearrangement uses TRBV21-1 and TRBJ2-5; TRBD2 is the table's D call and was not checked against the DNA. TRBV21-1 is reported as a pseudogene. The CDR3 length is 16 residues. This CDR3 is CASSKKDLEGKETQYF. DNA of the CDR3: TGTGCCAGCAGCAAAAAGGATCTGGAGGGCAAAGAGACCCAGTACTTC.

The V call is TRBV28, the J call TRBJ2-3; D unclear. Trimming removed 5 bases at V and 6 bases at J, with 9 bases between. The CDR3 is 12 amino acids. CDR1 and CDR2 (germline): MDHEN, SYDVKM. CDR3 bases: TGTGCCAGCAGTCTGGGGTCCGATACGCAGTATTTT. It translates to CASSLGSDTQYF.

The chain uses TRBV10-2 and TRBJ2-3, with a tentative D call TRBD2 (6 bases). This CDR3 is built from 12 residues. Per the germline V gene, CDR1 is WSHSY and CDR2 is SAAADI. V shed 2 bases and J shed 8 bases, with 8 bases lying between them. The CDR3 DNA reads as TGCGCCAGCAGTGAGCAAGCGGGTACGCAGTATTTT. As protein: CASSEQAGTQYF.

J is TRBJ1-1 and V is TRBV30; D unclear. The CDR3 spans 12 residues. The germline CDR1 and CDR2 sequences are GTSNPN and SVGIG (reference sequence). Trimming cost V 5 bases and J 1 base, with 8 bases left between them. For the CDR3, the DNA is TGTGCCTGGTATTTTGGGAACACTGAAGCTTTCTTT. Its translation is CAWYFGNTEAFF.

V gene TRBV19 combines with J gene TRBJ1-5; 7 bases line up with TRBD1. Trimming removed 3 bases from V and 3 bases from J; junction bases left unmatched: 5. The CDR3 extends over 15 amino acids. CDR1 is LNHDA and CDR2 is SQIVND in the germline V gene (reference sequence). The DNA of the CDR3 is TGTGCCAGTAGTATGGGGGGACAGTTCAATCAGCCCCAGCATTTT. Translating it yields CASSMGGQFNQPQHF.

For the CDR3, the DNA is TGTGCCAGCAGGTGGGAGGGCGCAACTAATGAAAAACTGTTTTTT. It translates to CASRWEGATNEKLFF. This chain joins TRBV2 and TRBJ1-4; D gene unclear. The CDR3 length is 15 residues. V lost 6 bases and J lost 0, with 11 bases in between. Germline V gene sequence: CDR1 SNHLY, CDR2 FYNNEI. Full variable domain (remainder filled in from reference TRBV2 and TRBJ1-4): EPEVTQTPSHQVTQMGQEVILRCVPISNHLYFYWYRQILGQKVEFLVSFYNNEISEKSEIFDDQFSVERPDGSNFTLKIRSTKLEDSAMYFCASRWEGATNEKLFFGSGTQLSVL.

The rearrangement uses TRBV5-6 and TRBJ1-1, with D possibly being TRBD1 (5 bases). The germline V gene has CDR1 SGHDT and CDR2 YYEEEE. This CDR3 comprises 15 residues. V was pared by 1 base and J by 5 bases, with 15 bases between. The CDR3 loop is CASSLLGRPGTEAFF. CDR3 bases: TGTGCCAGCAGCTTGTTGGGACGCCCGGGTACTGAAGCTTTCTTT.

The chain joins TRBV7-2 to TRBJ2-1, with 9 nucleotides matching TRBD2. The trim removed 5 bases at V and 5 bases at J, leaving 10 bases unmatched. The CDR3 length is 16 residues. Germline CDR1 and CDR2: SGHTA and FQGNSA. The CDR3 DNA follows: TGTGCCAGCAGCCGTTGGGGGCTAGCGGGAAACAATGAGCAGTTCTTC. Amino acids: CASSRWGLAGNNEQFF.

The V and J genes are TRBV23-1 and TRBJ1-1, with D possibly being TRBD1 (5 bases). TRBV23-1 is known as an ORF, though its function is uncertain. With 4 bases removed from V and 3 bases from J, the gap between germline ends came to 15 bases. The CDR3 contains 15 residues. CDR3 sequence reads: CASSRAGYSDTEAFF. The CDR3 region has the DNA TGCGCCAGCAGTCGGGCAGGGTACTCCGACACTGAAGCTTTCTTT.

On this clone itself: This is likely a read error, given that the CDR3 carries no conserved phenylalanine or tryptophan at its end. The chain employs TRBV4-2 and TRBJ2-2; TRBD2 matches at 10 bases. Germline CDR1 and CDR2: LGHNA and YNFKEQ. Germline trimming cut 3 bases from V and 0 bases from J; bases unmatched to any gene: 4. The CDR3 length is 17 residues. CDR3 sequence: CASSQLAGGPNTGELFL. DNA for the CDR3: TGTGCCAGCAGCCAGTTAGCGGGAGGCCCGAACACCGGGGAGCTGTTTCTT.

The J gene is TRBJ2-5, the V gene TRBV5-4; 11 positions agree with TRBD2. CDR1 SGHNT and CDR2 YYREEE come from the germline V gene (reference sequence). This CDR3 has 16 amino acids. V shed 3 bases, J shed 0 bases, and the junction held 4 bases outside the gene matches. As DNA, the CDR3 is TGTGCCAGCAGCTCGGGACTAGCGGCGTACCAAGAGACCCAGTACTTC. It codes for CASSSGLAAYQETQYF.

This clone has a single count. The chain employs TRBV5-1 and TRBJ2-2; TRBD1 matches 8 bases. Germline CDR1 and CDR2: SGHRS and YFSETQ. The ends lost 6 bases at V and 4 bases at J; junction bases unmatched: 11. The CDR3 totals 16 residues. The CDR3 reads CASTLDRVRTTGELFF. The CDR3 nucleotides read TGCGCCAGCACCCTGGACAGGGTTCGAACCACCGGGGAGCTGTTTTTT. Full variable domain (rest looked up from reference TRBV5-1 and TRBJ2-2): KAGVTQTPRYLIKTRGQQVTLSCSPISGHRSVSWYQQTPGQGLQFLFEYFSETQRNKGNFPGRFSGRQFSNSRSEMNVSTLELGDSALYLCASTLDRVRTTGELFFGEGSRLTVL.

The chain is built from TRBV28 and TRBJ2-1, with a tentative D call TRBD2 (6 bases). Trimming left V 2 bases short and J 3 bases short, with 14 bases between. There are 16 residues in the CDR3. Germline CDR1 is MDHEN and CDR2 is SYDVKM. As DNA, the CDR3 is TGTGCCAGCAGTTTAATTAGCGGAGGCGTCTACAATGAGCAGTTCTTC. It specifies CASSLISGGVYNEQFF.

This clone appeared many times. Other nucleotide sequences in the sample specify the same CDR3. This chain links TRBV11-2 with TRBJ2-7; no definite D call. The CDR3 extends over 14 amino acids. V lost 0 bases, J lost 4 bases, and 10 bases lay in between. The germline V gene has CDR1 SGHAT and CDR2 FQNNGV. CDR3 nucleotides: TGTGCCAGCAGCTTAGATCCGCAGGTATACGAGCAGTACTTC. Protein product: CASSLDPQVYEQYF.

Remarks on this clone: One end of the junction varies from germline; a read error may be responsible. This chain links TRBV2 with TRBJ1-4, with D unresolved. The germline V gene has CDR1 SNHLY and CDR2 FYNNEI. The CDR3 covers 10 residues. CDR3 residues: CASREEKLFF. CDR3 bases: TGTGCCAGCAGGGAAGAAAAACTGTTTTTT. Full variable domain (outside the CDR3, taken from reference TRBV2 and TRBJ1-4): EPEVTQTPSHQVTQMGQEVILRCVPISNHLYFYWYRQILGQKVEFLVSFYNNEISEKSEIFDDQFSVERPDGSNFTLKIRSTKLEDSAMYFCASREEKLFFGSGTQLSVL.

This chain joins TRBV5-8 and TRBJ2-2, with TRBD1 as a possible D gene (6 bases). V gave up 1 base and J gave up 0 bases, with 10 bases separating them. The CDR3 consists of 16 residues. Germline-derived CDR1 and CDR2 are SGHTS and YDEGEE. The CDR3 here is CASSLLGTPNTGELFF. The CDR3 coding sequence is TGTGCCAGCAGCTTGCTGGGGACACCGAACACCGGGGAGCTGTTTTTT.